Presented here are 21 T cell receptor beta chains from one specimen sequenced in a study of cytomegalovirus exposure and HLA in healthy donors. This PCR relied on a set of 60 Vbeta primers and 13 Jbeta primers. The method was immunoSEQ multiplex PCR; TCRdb's version includes in-frame clones alone and lacks a portion of them. Among some 130,000 clones listed, 60% to 85% were seen once. Sequenced input: PBMCs. The receptors were gathered from a female donor in good health and CMV-seropositive.

The sample holds a few counts of this clone. The chain has TRBV7-3 and TRBJ2-1, with TRBD2 identical over 12 bases. The CDR3 sequence is 16 residues long. Germline CDR1 is SGHTA and CDR2 is FQGTGA. With V trimmed by 1 base and J by 9 bases, 7 bases remained unmatched. Here the CDR3 DNA reads TGTGCCAGCAGCTTAATACCTAGCGGGAGGGCCAGTGAGCAGTTCTTC. As protein: CASSLIPSGRASEQFF.

This chain joins TRBV10-1 and TRBJ1-5; no reliable D call. Trimming stripped 7 bases from V and 6 bases from J, with 16 bases between. This CDR3 region has 14 residues. The germline V gene has CDR1 WNHNN and CDR2 SYGVQD (reference sequence). The CDR3 DNA reads TGCGCCAGCACCTATGGCCCGTCGGGTCAGCCCCAGCATTTT. Translated: CASTYGPSGQPQHF.

This chain links TRBV5-1 with TRBJ2-1; TRBD2 might be the D (5 bases). Germline CDR1 and CDR2: SGHRS and YFSETQ. The CDR3 contains 15 residues. The V gene lost 0 bases and the J gene lost 7 bases, with 14 bases spanning the gap. CDR3 nucleotides: TGCGCCAGCAGCTTGGTAGTGGGAGAGGGTAATGAGCAGTTCTTC. Protein: CASSLVVGEGNEQFF. The full variable domain, rest sourced from reference TRBV5-1 and TRBJ2-1, is KAGVTQTPRYLIKTRGQQVTLSCSPISGHRSVSWYQQTPGQGLQFLFEYFSETQRNKGNFPGRFSGRQFSNSRSEMNVSTLELGDSALYLCASSLVVGEGNEQFFGPGTRLTVL.

This clone was seen more than once but under ten times. The CDR3 sequence is CASSEAGGYTF. Here the CDR3 DNA reads TGTGCCAGCAGTGAAGCGGGGGGCTACACCTTC. The V call is TRBV7-2, the J call TRBJ1-2; D is unclear. V was shortened by 6 bases and J by 8 bases, with 10 bases between the two germline ends. This CDR3 contains 11 residues. Looked up from germline, CDR1 is SGHTA and CDR2 is FQGNSA.

Worth noting for this clone: Other DNA sequences in the same sample also yield this CDR3. The chain links TRBV7-9 to TRBJ2-7, with 8 bases lining up with TRBD1. Germline-derived CDR1 and CDR2 are SEHNR and FQNEAQ (reference sequence). CDR3 size: 13 residues. Trimming cost V 3 bases and J 5 bases; bases outside gene matches: 3. CDR3 residues: CASSFGTGDEQYF. CDR3 nucleotides: TGTGCCAGCAGCTTCGGGACAGGCGACGAGCAGTACTTC.

This clone turned up a few times. The chain couples TRBV27 to TRBJ2-2; 7 positions match TRBD2. Germline CDR1 and CDR2: MNHEY and SMNVEV (reference sequence). V lost 8 bases and J lost 3; bases outside the gene matches: 15. The CDR3 length is 17 residues. Here the CDR3 reads CASARMRAGADTGELFF. In DNA, the CDR3 is TGTGCCAGCGCCCGGATGAGGGCGGGAGCCGACACCGGGGAGCTGTTTTTT.

This chain connects TRBV30 to TRBJ1-4; a possible D gene is TRBD1 (6 bases). This CDR3 contains 15 residues. V lost 2 bases and J lost 4, with 14 bases in between. Germline values: CDR1 GTSNPN, CDR2 SVGIG (reference sequence). CDR3 in DNA: TGTGCCTGGAGTCTTGGGGCAGGGGTTAATGAAAAACTGTTTTTT. The encoded protein is CAWSLGAGVNEKLFF.

The gene calls are TRBV2 and TRBJ2-1; maybe TRBD1 (5 bases). The germline gives CDR1 SNHLY, CDR2 FYNNEI. The V end lost 6 bases, the J end lost 8 bases, and 17 bases lay between the germline ends. This CDR3 has 14 residues. CDR3 DNA sequence: TGTGCCAGCAGGTCCACAGGTAACAGGTATGAGCAGTTCTTC. It is translated as CASRSTGNRYEQFF.

The V gene is TRBV5-4, the J gene TRBJ2-7; 14 nucleotides agree with TRBD2. V dropped 4 bases and J dropped 6; count of bases not matched to a gene: 6. Germline V CDR1 and CDR2: SGHNT, YYREEE (reference sequence). The CDR3 covers 15 residues. CDR3 nucleotides: TGTGCCAGCAGCAAAGGGACTAGCGGGGGTTCCGAGCAGTACTTC. Translated, it gives CASSKGTSGGSEQYF.

The V gene is TRBV2, the J gene TRBJ1-5; 7 positions match TRBD1. Trimming at V came to 6 bases and at J to 1 base, leaving 3 bases not matched to a gene. CDR1 and CDR2 (germline): SNHLY, FYNNEI. The CDR3 has 14 residues. This CDR3 is CASRPGQSNQPQHF. The CDR3 nucleotides are TGTGCCAGCAGGCCGGGACAGAGCAATCAGCCCCAGCATTTT.

This clone was counted a few times. The rearrangement links TRBV6-1 to TRBJ2-7; 11 nucleotides line up with TRBD1. CDR1 and CDR2 from the germline V gene are MNHNS and SASEGT. The CDR3 spans 14 residues. J gave up 3 bases and V 3 bases, and 1 base lay outside the gene matches. DNA of the CDR3: TGTGCCAGCAGTGACGGGACAGGGGGCTACGAGCAGTACTTC. This encodes CASSDGTGGYEQYF.

The chain combines TRBV27 with TRBJ1-1; possibly TRBD1 for D (6 bases). V lost 6 bases to trimming and J lost 4 bases, with 9 bases between them. Germline loops: CDR1 MNHEY, CDR2 SMNVEV (reference sequence). The CDR3 covers 12 residues. CDR3 region: CASRQGGTEAFF. For the CDR3, the DNA is TGTGCCAGCAGACAGGGTGGCACTGAAGCTTTCTTT.

The chain links TRBV7-8 to TRBJ2-3, with TRBD2 identical over 11 bases. Germline CDR1 is SGHVS and CDR2 is FQNEAQ. J was trimmed by 7 bases and V by 5 bases; bases with no gene match: 14. This CDR3 has 17 residues. This chain's CDR3 is CASSVFSGGAYLNTQYF. In DNA form, the CDR3 reads TGTGCCAGCAGCGTCTTTAGCGGGGGGGCTTATTTAAATACGCAGTATTTT.

J is TRBJ2-7 and V is TRBV7-9, with a possible D match to TRBD1 (6 bases). CDR1 SEHNR and CDR2 FQNEAQ come from the germline V gene (reference sequence). V was cut by 1 base and J by 7 bases, with 14 bases left in between. The CDR3 covers 14 residues. CDR3 region: CASSLEGTGREQYF. The CDR3 region has the DNA TGTGCCAGCAGCTTAGAAGGCACAGGGCGGGAGCAGTACTTC.

This rearrangement joins TRBV6-5 to TRBJ1-2; D is unresolved. This CDR3 comprises 13 residues. In germline, CDR1 is MNHEY, CDR2 SVGAGI. V lost 4 bases and J lost 8, with 14 bases in between. DNA of the CDR3: TGTGCCAGCAGTTTGCTGGCGGCGGGGGGCTACACCTTC. Translated, it gives CASSLLAAGGYTF.

J is TRBJ1-4 and V is TRBV18, with 8 bases aligning to TRBD1. The CDR3 covers 14 residues. V dropped 2 bases and J dropped 8; count of bases not matched to a gene: 4. From germline, CDR1 is KGHSH and CDR2 LQKENI. CDR3 residues: CASSPTGGFEKLFF. DNA for the CDR3: TGTGCCAGCTCACCAACAGGGGGGTTCGAAAAACTGTTTTTT. Variable domain in full (rest from reference TRBV18 and TRBJ1-4): NAGVMQNPRHLVRRRGQEARLRCSPMKGHSHVYWYRQLPEEGLKFMVYLQKENIIDESGMPKERFSAEFPKEGPSILRIQQVVRGDSAAYFCASSPTGGFEKLFFGSGTQLSVL.

The rearrangement uses TRBV6-1 and TRBJ2-2, with a possible D match to TRBD2 (6 bases). The CDR3 runs to 13 residues. V lost 3 bases to trimming and J lost 6 bases, with 8 bases between them. The V gene's germline CDR1 is MNHNS and CDR2 SASEGT. DNA for the CDR3: TGTGCCAGCAGTGAGAGGAGGGCCGGGGAGCTGTTTTTT. Its translation: CASSERRAGELFF.

This chain connects TRBV7-9 to TRBJ2-7; the D gene is possibly TRBD1 (6 bases). This CDR3 is 13 amino acids long. Germline assignment: CDR1 SEHNR and CDR2 FQNEAQ (reference sequence). V lost 3 bases, J lost 1 base, and 7 bases lay in between. The CDR3 sequence: CASSLDRSYEQYF. For the CDR3, the DNA is TGTGCCAGCAGCTTGGACAGATCCTACGAGCAGTACTTC.

This chain joins TRBV7-9 and TRBJ2-7; TRBD1 matches 10 bases. After removal of 4 bases from V and 3 bases from J, the junction contained 6 bases not matched to a gene. Germline-derived CDR1 and CDR2 are SEHNR and FQNEAQ (reference sequence). The CDR3 is made up of 15 amino acids. The CDR3 reads CASSSGQGVVYEQYF. CDR3 sequence (DNA): TGTGCCAGCAGCTCAGGACAGGGGGTCGTCTACGAGCAGTACTTC. The whole variable domain, filled in from reference TRBV7-9 and TRBJ2-7, reads DTGVSQNPRHKITKRGQNVTFRCDPISEHNRLYWYRQTLGQGPEFLTYFQNEAQLEKSRLLSDRFSAERPKGSFSTLEIQRTEQGDSAMYLCASSSGQGVVYEQYFGPGTRLTVT.

V usage is TRBV6-4 and J usage is TRBJ2-7; a possible D gene is TRBD2 (7 bases). The germline CDR1 and CDR2 sequences are MRHNA and SNTAGT. V was pared by 0 bases and J by 5 bases, with 14 bases between. This CDR3 comprises 15 residues. The CDR3 spells CASSDSTGGSDEQYF. The CDR3 region has the DNA TGTGCCAGCAGTGACTCAACGGGGGGCTCAGACGAGCAGTACTTC.

The V and J genes are TRBV19 and TRBJ2-2; 13 bases are shared with TRBD2. CDR1 LNHDA and CDR2 SQIVND come from the germline V gene (reference sequence). This CDR3 contains 19 residues. Unmatched junction bases numbered 10, after V lost 6 bases and J lost 0 bases. The CDR3 DNA sequence: TGTGCCAGTAGAACCGGACTAGCGGGAGTTCCCGCGAACACCGGGGAGCTGTTTTTT. Amino acid sequence: CASRTGLAGVPANTGELFF.